The T cell receptor (beta chain) described here comes from a study of cytomegalovirus exposure and HLA in healthy donors. Turning to the study itself: The approximately 120 million unique TCR beta sequences, from roughly 170 million T cells, were found by an earlier analysis. Across more than 350 genotyped donors, roughly 80% landed in the Caucasian-associated ancestry cluster. General study results and limits: According to the study, 150 to 200 TCR beta chains were cytomegalovirus-associated.

About this clone: The antigen remains unidentified.

PCR amplification relied on 60 Vbeta primers (plus 13 Jbeta primers). The method was immunoSEQ multiplex PCR; TCRdb's version includes in-frame clones alone and lacks a portion of them. The top ten clones hold roughly 3.5% of a sample with about 130,000 clones, 80% of them seen once. The CDR3 consists of 12 residues. CDR1 is MNHEY, CDR2 SMNVEV, per germline (reference sequence). V lost 5 bases and J 5 bases, leaving 9 bases between the germline ends. This rearrangement joins TRBV27 to TRBJ2-5; D unresolved. The sample taken for sequencing was PBMCs. This receptor was taken from a male donor in good health and CMV-seronegative. CDR3 sequence reads: CASSPGSETQYF. The CDR3 DNA reads TGTGCCAGCAGTCCCGGTAGTGAGACCCAGTACTTC.